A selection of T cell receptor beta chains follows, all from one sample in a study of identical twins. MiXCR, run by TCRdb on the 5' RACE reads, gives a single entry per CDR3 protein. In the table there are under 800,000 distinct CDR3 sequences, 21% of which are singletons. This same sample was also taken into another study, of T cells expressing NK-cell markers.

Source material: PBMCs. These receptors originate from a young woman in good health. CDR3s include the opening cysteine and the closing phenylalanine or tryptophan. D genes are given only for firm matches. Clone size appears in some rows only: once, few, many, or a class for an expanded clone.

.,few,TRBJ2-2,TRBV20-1,CSARQGELFF,TGCAGTGCTAGACAGGGGGAGCTGTTTTTT
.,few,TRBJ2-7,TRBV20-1,CSARLADSYEQYF,TGCAGTGCTAGACTAGCAGACTCCTACGAGCAGTACTTC
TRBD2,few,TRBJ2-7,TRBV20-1,CSASPPWGGGEQYF,TGCAGTGCGAGCCCCCCTTGGGGCGGGGGCGAGCAGTACTTC
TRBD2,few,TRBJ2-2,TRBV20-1,CSARLPASGSFRENTGELFF,TGCAGTGCTAGGCTCCCAGCTAGCGGGAGTTTCCGGGAGAACACCGGGGAGCTGTTTTTT
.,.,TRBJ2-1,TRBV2,CASTPGGENGDEQFF,TGTGCCAGCACCCCCGGGGGCGAAAATGGGGATGAGCAGTTCTTC
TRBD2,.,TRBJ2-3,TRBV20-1,CSAFSRASGSADTQYF,TGCAGTGCTTTCTCCCGGGCTAGCGGGAGTGCAGATACGCAGTATTTT
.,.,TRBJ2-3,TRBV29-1,CSSVRGRADADTQYF,TGCAGCTCCGTTCGGGGGCGCGCGGACGCTGATACGCAGTATTTT
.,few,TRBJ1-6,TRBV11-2,CASRPGSSYNSPLHF,TGTGCCAGCAGACCTGGGAGCTCCTATAATTCACCCCTCCACTTT
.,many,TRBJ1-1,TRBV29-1,CSVDGRSTEAFF,TGCAGCGTTGATGGAAGGAGCACTGAAGCTTTCTTT
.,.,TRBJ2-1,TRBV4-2,CASSQAQTSQGEQFF,TGTGCCAGCAGCCAAGCCCAGACTAGTCAGGGTGAGCAGTTCTTC
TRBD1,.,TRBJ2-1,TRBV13,CASSPSPGTGGSYEQFF,TGTGCCAGCAGCCCGAGTCCCGGGACAGGGGGCTCATATGAGCAGTTCTTC
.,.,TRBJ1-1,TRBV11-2,CASSLSDGNTEAFF,TGTGCCAGCAGCCTCTCCGACGGGAACACTGAAGCTTTCTTT
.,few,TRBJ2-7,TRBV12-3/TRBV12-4,CASKQGLTAYEQYF,TGTGCCAGCAAACAGGGATTGACGGCCTACGAGCAGTACTTC
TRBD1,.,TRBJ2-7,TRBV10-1,CASSEQTGPYEQYF,TGCGCCAGCAGTGAGCAGACAGGGCCTTACGAGCAGTACTTC
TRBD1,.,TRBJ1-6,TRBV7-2,CASSLDRDRASPLHF,TGTGCCAGCAGCTTAGATAGGGACAGGGCGTCACCCCTCCACTTT
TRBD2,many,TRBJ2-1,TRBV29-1,CSVEGGPASGRGSYNEQFF,TGCAGCGTTGAAGGGGGCCCGGCTAGCGGGAGGGGATCCTACAATGAGCAGTTCTTC
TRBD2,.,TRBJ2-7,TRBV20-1,CSARGRATYEQYF,TGCAGTGCCAGAGGGAGGGCTACCTACGAGCAGTACTTC